Each of the 8 T cell receptor beta chains below was sequenced from the same sample in a study of cytomegalovirus exposure and HLA in healthy donors. The PCR had 60 Vbeta and 13 Jbeta primers. The table came from immunoSEQ multiplex PCR; TCRdb's copy has only in-frame clones and leaves some out. The sample shows about 110,000 clones, 60% to 85% of them seen only once. The sequencing input was PBMCs. The receptors were gathered from a woman aged 55-75 years in good health and CMV-seropositive.

The chain joins TRBV9 to TRBJ2-1, with D maybe TRBD2 (5 bases). Per the germline V gene, CDR1 is SGDLS and CDR2 is YYNGEE. The CDR3 totals 15 residues. V lost 5 bases, J lost 0 bases, and 12 bases lay in between. The CDR3 is CASSERSGSYNEQFF. CDR3 bases: TGTGCCAGCAGTGAGAGAAGCGGCTCCTACAATGAGCAGTTCTTC.

This chain joins TRBV7-9 and TRBJ2-1; tentatively, D is TRBD2 (5 bases). Germline lookup yields CDR1 SEHNR and CDR2 FQNEAQ (reference sequence). Trimming shortened V by 5 bases and J by 4 bases, and 15 bases separated the two germline ends. The CDR3 spans 15 residues. In DNA form, the CDR3 reads TGTGCCAGCAGCCCGGCCGCGCGGGCTTACAATGAGCAGTTCTTC. Translation gives CASSPAARAYNEQFF.

V gene TRBV7-8 combines with J gene TRBJ2-4; 8 nucleotides align to TRBD2. The CDR3 is 16 amino acids. Germline CDR1 is SGHVS and CDR2 is FQNEAQ. The ends lost 3 bases at V and 6 bases at J; junction bases unmatched: 10. The CDR3 spells CASSFGMSGSGNIQYF. In DNA, the CDR3 is TGTGCCAGCAGCTTCGGTATGAGCGGGAGCGGAAACATTCAGTACTTC.

The chain has TRBV5-1 and TRBJ2-1; TRBD1 agrees at 7 bases. The CDR3 extends over 18 amino acids. Trimming cost V 5 bases and J 0 bases; bases outside gene matches: 14. Germline lookup yields CDR1 SGHRS and CDR2 YFSETQ. The CDR3 nucleotides are TGCGCCAGCAGTCCCGGGACAGACTACTTTAGCTCCTACAATGAGCAGTTCTTC. Protein product: CASSPGTDYFSSYNEQFF.

This chain joins TRBV28 and TRBJ2-1; D perhaps matches TRBD2 (5 bases). This CDR3 is 14 amino acids long. Germline V CDR1 and CDR2: MDHEN, SYDVKM. CDR3 region: CVSTGRGSYNEQFF. For the CDR3, the DNA is TGTGTTTCGACCGGTCGGGGTTCCTACAATGAGCAGTTCTTC. Full variable domain (missing parts from reference TRBV28 and TRBJ2-1): DVKVTQSSRYLVKRTGEKVFLECVQDMDHENMFWYRQDPGLGLRLIYFSYDVKMKEKGDIPEGYSVSREKKERFSLILESASTNQTSMYLCVSTGRGSYNEQFFGPGTRLTVL.

Comments on this clone: The junction departs from germline at one end; a sequencing error may be responsible. This chain links TRBV7-9 with TRBJ1-3, with 7 nucleotides matching TRBD1. There are 14 residues in the CDR3. The germline V gene has CDR1 SEHNR and CDR2 FQNEAQ (reference sequence). CDR3: CSSSNRGRGNTIYF. In DNA form, the CDR3 reads TGTTCCAGCAGCAACAGGGGAAGGGGAAACACCATATATTTT. Full variable domain (remainder filled in from reference TRBV7-9 and TRBJ1-3): DTGVSQNPRHKITKRGQNVTFRCDPISEHNRLYWYRQTLGQGPEFLTYFQNEAQLEKSRLLSDRFSAERPKGSFSTLEIQRTEQGDSAMYLCSSSNRGRGNTIYFGEGSWLTVV.

This clone was seen only once. The CDR3 bases are TGTGCCAGCTCACCACCGGCTTTAAATGAAGCTTTCTTT. This sequence encodes CASSPPALNEAFF. The chain recombines TRBV18 with TRBJ1-1; D gene ambiguous. Germline values: CDR1 KGHSH, CDR2 LQKENI. CDR3 length: 13 residues. V was pared by 0 bases and J by 7 bases, with 9 bases between.

This clone was observed a handful of times. The genes are TRBV7-9 and TRBJ1-1; unclear D gene. Germline V gives CDR1 SEHNR, CDR2 FQNEAQ (reference sequence). There are 13 residues in the CDR3. With 3 bases removed from V and 1 base from J, the gap between germline ends came to 6 bases. The CDR3 coding sequence is TGTGCCAGCAGCTTTGGAGGGAACACTGAAGCTTTCTTT. Protein product: CASSFGGNTEAFF. The full variable domain, its missing parts supplied by reference TRBV7-9 and TRBJ1-1, is DTGVSQNPRHKITKRGQNVTFRCDPISEHNRLYWYRQTLGQGPEFLTYFQNEAQLEKSRLLSDRFSAERPKGSFSTLEIQRTEQGDSAMYLCASSFGGNTEAFFGQGTRLTVV.